The 18 T cell receptor beta chains below all came from one sample that was sequenced in a study of T cell responses to AZD1222 COVID-19 vaccine. Sequencing used immunoSEQ multiplex PCR; TCRdb keeps in-frame clones, though not all of them. The repertoire holds about 170,000 clones, with approximately 90% as singletons. Sequencing was performed on peripheral blood, taken 28 days after the second dose of the MenACWY control vaccine. The receptors here all came from an adult who received the MenACWY meningococcal vaccine as a control.

This clone was detected once. The genes are TRBV10-3 and TRBJ2-7; D may be TRBD1 (5 bases). This CDR3 is built from 12 residues. With 8 bases removed from V and 3 bases from J, the gap between germline ends came to 11 bases. Germline V gene sequence: CDR1 ENHRY, CDR2 SYGVKD. CDR3 nucleotides: TGTGCCATCGGGCCCAGGGTCTACGAGCAGTACTTC. Its translation: CAIGPRVYEQYF.

This rearrangement joins TRBV5-1 to TRBJ1-1; a possible D gene is TRBD1 (5 bases). The CDR3 has 15 amino acids. The V end lost 5 bases, the J end lost 1 base, and 15 bases lay between the germline ends. In germline, CDR1 is SGHRS, CDR2 YFSETQ. CDR3 nucleotides: TGCGCCAGCAGTTCAGGGTCGGCCACGAACACTGAAGCTTTCTTT. Translation: CASSSGSATNTEAFF. Filled out from reference TRBV5-1 and TRBJ1-1, the complete variable domain reads KAGVTQTPRYLIKTRGQQVTLSCSPISGHRSVSWYQQTPGQGLQFLFEYFSETQRNKGNFPGRFSGRQFSNSRSEMNVSTLELGDSALYLCASSSGSATNTEAFFGQGTRLTVV.

J is TRBJ2-7 and V is TRBV7-8; D is unclear. The germline gives CDR1 SGHVS, CDR2 FQNEAQ. V was pared by 5 bases and J by 5 bases, with 13 bases between. This CDR3 spans 13 amino acids. The CDR3 nucleotides are TGTGCCAGCAGCCCCCGCCTCCTCAACGAGCAGTACTTC. Its translation: CASSPRLLNEQYF.

This clone has only one observation. The V and J genes are TRBV5-4 and TRBJ2-3; no firm D call. Trimming took 5 bases from V and 3 from J, leaving 16 bases between them. The CDR3 totals 15 residues. Germline CDR1 is SGHNT and CDR2 is YYREEE (reference sequence). The CDR3 DNA follows: TGTGCCAGCAGTTGGGTCTCTGCCCGGACAGATACGCAGTATTTT. Translating it yields CASSWVSARTDTQYF.

The CDR3 loop is CASSPARDRGINQPQHF. In nucleotides, the CDR3 is TGTGCCAGCAGCCCGGCCCGGGACAGGGGAATCAATCAGCCCCAGCATTTT. This chain joins TRBV7-6 and TRBJ1-5; TRBD1 matches 10 bases. The germline CDR1 and CDR2 sequences are SGHVS and FNYEAQ. The trim removed 5 bases at V and 3 bases at J, leaving 10 bases unmatched. This CDR3 has 17 residues.

The sample holds one count of this clone. The chain joins TRBV28 to TRBJ1-4; no clear D. The V and J ends lost 5 bases and 9 bases respectively, with 7 bases between them. Germline V gene sequence: CDR1 MDHEN, CDR2 SYDVKM. CDR3 length: 11 amino acids. The DNA for the CDR3 is TGTGCCAGCAGTCCGGAAAAAAAACTGTTTTTT. It yields the protein CASSPEKKLFF.

The rearrangement links TRBV28 to TRBJ1-1, with TRBD1 as a possible D gene (5 bases). CDR3 length equals 15 residues. From germline, CDR1 is MDHEN and CDR2 SYDVKM. V lost 5 bases, J lost 4 bases, and 17 bases lay in between. CDR3 region: CASSPPRDFGTEAFF. The CDR3 DNA sequence: TGTGCCAGCAGTCCACCCAGGGATTTTGGCACTGAAGCTTTCTTT.

V gene TRBV7-9 combines with J gene TRBJ2-1; D call uncertain. The CDR3 is 12 residues long. CDR1 and CDR2 from the germline V gene are SEHNR and FQNEAQ (reference sequence). With 5 bases removed from V and 8 bases from J, the gap between germline ends came to 10 bases. The CDR3 reads CASSPKNYEQFF. Here the CDR3 DNA reads TGTGCCAGCAGCCCCAAAAACTATGAGCAGTTCTTC.

This sequence joins TRBV27 and TRBJ2-5; D gene ambiguous. This CDR3 spans 13 amino acids. The V end was cut by 5 bases, the J end by 0 bases, with 7 bases between. Germline V CDR1 and CDR2: MNHEY, SMNVEV (reference sequence). CDR3 protein: CASSEANQETQYF. CDR3 bases: TGTGCCAGCAGTGAGGCTAACCAAGAGACCCAGTACTTC.

The rearrangement uses TRBV21-1 and TRBJ1-2; TRBD1 reflects the table's D call only, with no check against the DNA. TRBV21-1 is recorded as a pseudogene. The CDR3 is 19 amino acids. The CDR3 loop is CASSKGPQGLGRGTYGYTF. DNA for the CDR3: TGTGCCAGCAGCAAAGGCCCTCAGGGATTGGGTCGAGGTACCTATGGCTACACCTTC.

The CDR3 loop is CASSPGQGSSYQPQHF. The CDR3 region has the DNA TGTGCCAGCAGCCCAGGACAGGGGAGTAGTTATCAGCCCCAGCATTTT. The chain recombines TRBV5-5 with TRBJ1-5; 9 bases line up with TRBD1. Trimming at V came to 4 bases and at J to 5 bases, leaving 10 bases not matched to a gene. The CDR3 loop spans 16 amino acids. Germline V CDR1 and CDR2: SGHKS, YYEKEE (reference sequence). The full variable domain, completed using reference TRBV5-5 and TRBJ1-5, is DAGVTQSPTHLIKTRGQQVTLRCSPISGHKSVSWYQQVLGQGPQFIFQYYEKEERGRGNFPDRFSARQFPNYSSELNVNALLLGDSALYLCASSPGQGSSYQPQHFGDGTRLSIL.

The chain combines TRBV6-5 with TRBJ1-4; D is possibly TRBD1 (5 bases). Germline CDR1 and CDR2: MNHEY and SVGAGI. V was clipped by 8 bases and J by 2 bases, with 12 bases between them. The CDR3 loop spans 14 amino acids. The CDR3 protein is CASLNRGTNEKLFF. CDR3 DNA sequence: TGTGCCAGCCTAAATCGGGGGACTAATGAAAAACTGTTTTTT.

The chain recombines TRBV9 with TRBJ1-1, with D unresolved. Trimming stripped 2 bases from V and 4 bases from J, with 6 bases between. Germline loops: CDR1 SGDLS, CDR2 YYNGEE. The CDR3 has 12 residues. CDR3 nucleotides: TGTGCCAGCAGCGTCGACGGCACTGAAGCTTTCTTT. Protein: CASSVDGTEAFF.

The rearrangement uses TRBV4-1 and TRBJ1-2; D might be TRBD1 (6 bases). V lost 4 bases, J lost 0 bases, and 9 bases lay in between. Germline CDR1 reads MGHRA; CDR2 reads YSYEKL. The CDR3 sequence is 14 residues long. This CDR3 reads CASSPGQPNYGYTF. The CDR3 DNA reads as TGCGCCAGCAGCCCTGGACAGCCTAACTATGGCTACACCTTC.

The chain has TRBV2 and TRBJ2-5, with 9 nucleotides matching TRBD2. Germline values: CDR1 SNHLY, CDR2 FYNNEI. The V and J ends lost 5 bases and 3 bases, in that order; junction bases with no gene match: 7. The CDR3 sequence is 15 residues long. CDR3 protein: CASSLGLAREETQYF. The CDR3 region has the DNA TGTGCCAGCAGTTTAGGACTAGCGCGTGAAGAGACCCAGTACTTC.

This clone was detected only once. The chain employs TRBV12-3 or TRBV12-4 and TRBJ2-1; D perhaps matches TRBD1 (5 bases). The CDR3 loop spans 13 amino acids. V was pared by 3 bases and J by 5 bases, with 8 bases between. The CDR3 is CASSFAGNNEQFF. The CDR3 DNA follows: TGTGCCAGCAGTTTTGCAGGGAACAATGAGCAGTTCTTC.

The V call is TRBV18, the J call TRBJ1-1; D possibly corresponds to TRBD1 (5 bases). CDR1 and CDR2 (germline): KGHSH, LQKENI. Trimming stripped 0 bases from V and 1 base from J, with 15 bases between. The CDR3 loop spans 17 amino acids. The CDR3 here is CASSPPRWGGGNTEAFF. CDR3 nucleotides: TGTGCCAGCTCACCACCGAGATGGGGGGGTGGGAACACTGAAGCTTTCTTT.

The V gene is TRBV3-1 (or the pseudogene TRBV3-2), the J gene TRBJ1-5, with D unresolved. Germline V lookup: CDR1 LGHDT, CDR2 YNNKEL (reference sequence). V gave up 0 bases and J gave up 9 bases, with 15 bases separating them. The CDR3 is 15 amino acids. The DNA of the CDR3 is TGTGCCAGCAGCCAAGATTTAACAGCCCGGGGGCCCCAGCATTTT. Translating it yields CASSQDLTARGPQHF.